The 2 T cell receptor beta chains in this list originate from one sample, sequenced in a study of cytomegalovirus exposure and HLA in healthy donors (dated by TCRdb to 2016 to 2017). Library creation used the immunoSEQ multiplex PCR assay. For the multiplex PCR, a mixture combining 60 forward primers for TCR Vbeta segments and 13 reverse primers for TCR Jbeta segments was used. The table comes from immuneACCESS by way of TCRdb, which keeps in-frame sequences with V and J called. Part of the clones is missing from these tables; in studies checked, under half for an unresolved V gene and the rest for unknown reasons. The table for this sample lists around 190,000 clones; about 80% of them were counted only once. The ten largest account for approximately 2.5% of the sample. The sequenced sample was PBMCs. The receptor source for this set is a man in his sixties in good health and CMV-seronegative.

The CDR3 DNA reads as TGCGCCAGCAGTGAGGGGACTCCCCGGGAAGCAAACTATGGCTACACCTTC. Protein product: CASSEGTPREANYGYTF. The chain links TRBV10-1 to TRBJ1-2, with D tentatively TRBD1 (5 bases). In germline, CDR1 is WNHNN, CDR2 SYGVQD (reference sequence). There are 17 residues in the CDR3. The V and J ends lost 2 bases and 2 bases respectively, with 18 bases between them.

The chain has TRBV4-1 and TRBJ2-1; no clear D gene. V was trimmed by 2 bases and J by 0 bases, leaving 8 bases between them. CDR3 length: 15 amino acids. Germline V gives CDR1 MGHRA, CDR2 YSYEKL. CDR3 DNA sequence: TGCGCCAGCAGCCAACTTCATAGCTCCTACAATGAGCAGTTCTTC. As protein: CASSQLHSSYNEQFF.